This T cell receptor beta chain was captured by sequencing in a study of blood T cells in healthy people across ages. With respect to this clonotype: Its matching antigen is unknown.

Whole-study results and caveats: Naive CD4+ cell counts and diversity both ran higher in long-lived than in aged donors. Conclusively comparing naive with antigen-experienced cells was impossible with unsorted PBMCs.

The second PCR ran about 6 to 11 cycles with a sample-barcoded 5' primer and J-beta primers. TCRdb re-derived calls from the 5' RACE reads in MiXCR, one entry per CDR3 protein. The repertoire has roughly 650,000 distinct CDR3 sequences, approximately 30% of them found once; the top ten carry approximately 15%. This clonotype was sampled from a woman of 80 years or more in good health. Sequenced sample: blood.

The CDR3 DNA reads as TGTGCCAGCAGTCCTGGGACATCCGGGACCCTTTATGGCTACACCTTC. Translated, it gives CASSPGTSGTLYGYTF. V is TRBV12-3 or TRBV12-4 and J is TRBJ1-2, with D maybe TRBD1 (6 bases). This CDR3 has 16 amino acids. The V gene lost 5 bases and the J gene lost 5 bases, with 21 bases spanning the gap.